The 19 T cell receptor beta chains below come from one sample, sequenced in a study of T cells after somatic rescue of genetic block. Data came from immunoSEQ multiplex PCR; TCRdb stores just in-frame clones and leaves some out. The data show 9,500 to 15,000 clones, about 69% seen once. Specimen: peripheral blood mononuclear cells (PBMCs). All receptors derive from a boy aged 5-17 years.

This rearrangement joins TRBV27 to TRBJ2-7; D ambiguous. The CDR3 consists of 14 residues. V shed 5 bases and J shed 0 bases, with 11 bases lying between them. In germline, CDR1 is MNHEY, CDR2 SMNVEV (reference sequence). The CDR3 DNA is TGTGCCAGCAGTCCCTTGGGGTTCTCCTACGAGCAGTACTTC. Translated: CASSPLGFSYEQYF.

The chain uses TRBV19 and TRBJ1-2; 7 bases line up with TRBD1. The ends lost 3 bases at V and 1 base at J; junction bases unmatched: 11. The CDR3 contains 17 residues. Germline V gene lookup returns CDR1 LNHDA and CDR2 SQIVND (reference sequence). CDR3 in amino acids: CASSIWTGTPLNYGYTF. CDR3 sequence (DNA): TGTGCCAGTAGTATTTGGACAGGAACCCCACTTAACTATGGCTACACCTTC.

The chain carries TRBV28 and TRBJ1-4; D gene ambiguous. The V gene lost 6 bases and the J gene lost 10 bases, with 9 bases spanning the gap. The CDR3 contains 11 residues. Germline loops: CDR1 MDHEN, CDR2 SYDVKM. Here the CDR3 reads CASRDHGKLFF. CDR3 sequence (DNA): TGTGCCAGCAGGGACCACGGAAAACTGTTTTTT.

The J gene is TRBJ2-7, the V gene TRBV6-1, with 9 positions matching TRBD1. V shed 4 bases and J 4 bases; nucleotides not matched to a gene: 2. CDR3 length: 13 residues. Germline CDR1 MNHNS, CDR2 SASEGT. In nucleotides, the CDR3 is TGTGCCAGCAGTGTGGACAGGGGTTACGAGCAGTACTTC. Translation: CASSVDRGYEQYF.

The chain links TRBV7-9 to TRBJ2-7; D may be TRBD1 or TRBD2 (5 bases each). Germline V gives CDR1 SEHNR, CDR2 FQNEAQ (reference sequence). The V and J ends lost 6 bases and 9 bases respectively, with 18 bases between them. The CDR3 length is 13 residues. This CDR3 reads CASSTGTSSGQYF. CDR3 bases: TGTGCCAGCAGTACCGGGACCAGCTCAGGGCAGTACTTC.

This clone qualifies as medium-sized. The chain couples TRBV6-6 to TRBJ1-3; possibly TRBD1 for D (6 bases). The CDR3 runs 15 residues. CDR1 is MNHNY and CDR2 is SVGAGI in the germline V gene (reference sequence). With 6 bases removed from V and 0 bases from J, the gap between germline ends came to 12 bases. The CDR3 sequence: CASRLDRHSGNTIYF. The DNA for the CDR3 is TGTGCCAGCAGATTAGACAGGCACTCTGGAAACACCATATATTTT.

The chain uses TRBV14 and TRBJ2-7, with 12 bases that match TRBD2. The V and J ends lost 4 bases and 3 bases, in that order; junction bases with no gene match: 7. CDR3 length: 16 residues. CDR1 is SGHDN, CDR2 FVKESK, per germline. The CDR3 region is CASSPLRTSGNYEQYF. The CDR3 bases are TGTGCCAGCAGCCCCCTCAGGACTAGCGGGAACTACGAGCAGTACTTC.

CDR3 amino acids: CASSPGTPQWPLEQYF. The CDR3 nucleotides read TGTGCCAGCAGCCCCGGGACGCCTCAGTGGCCCCTGGAGCAGTACTTC. The chain joins TRBV7-9 to TRBJ2-7; D might be TRBD1 or TRBD2, each matching 5 bases. CDR1 is SEHNR, CDR2 FQNEAQ, per germline (reference sequence). The V gene lost 5 bases and the J gene lost 7 bases, with 24 bases spanning the gap. The CDR3 totals 16 residues.

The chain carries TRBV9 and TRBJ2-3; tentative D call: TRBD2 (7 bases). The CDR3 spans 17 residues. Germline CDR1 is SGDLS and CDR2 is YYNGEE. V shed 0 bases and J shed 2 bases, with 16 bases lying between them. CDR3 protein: CASSVAREGGFTDTQYF. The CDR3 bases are TGTGCCAGCAGCGTAGCGAGGGAGGGGGGATTCACAGATACGCAGTATTTT.

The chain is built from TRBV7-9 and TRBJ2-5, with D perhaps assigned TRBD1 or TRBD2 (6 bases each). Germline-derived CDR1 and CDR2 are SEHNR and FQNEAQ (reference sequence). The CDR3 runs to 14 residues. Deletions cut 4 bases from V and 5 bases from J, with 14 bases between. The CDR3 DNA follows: TGTGCCAGCAGCTCAAGGGGGGCGCGGGAGACCCAGTACTTC. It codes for CASSSRGARETQYF.

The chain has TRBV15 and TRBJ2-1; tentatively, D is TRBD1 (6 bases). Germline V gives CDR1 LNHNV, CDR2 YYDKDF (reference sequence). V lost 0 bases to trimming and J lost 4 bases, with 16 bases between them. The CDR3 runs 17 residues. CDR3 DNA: TGTGCCACCAGCAGAGAGGGGGCAGGGGCCGGGTACAATGAGCAGTTCTTC. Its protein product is CATSREGAGAGYNEQFF.

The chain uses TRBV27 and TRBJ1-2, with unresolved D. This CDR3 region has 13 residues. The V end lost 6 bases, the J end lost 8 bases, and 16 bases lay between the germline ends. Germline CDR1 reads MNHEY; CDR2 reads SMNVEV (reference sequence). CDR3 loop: CASSPSPHRGYTF. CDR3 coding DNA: TGTGCCAGCAGCCCCAGCCCGCACAGAGGCTACACCTTC.

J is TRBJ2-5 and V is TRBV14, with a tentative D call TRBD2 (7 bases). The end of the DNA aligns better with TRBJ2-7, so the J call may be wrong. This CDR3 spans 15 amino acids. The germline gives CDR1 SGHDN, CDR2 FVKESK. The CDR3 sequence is CASSPLGGPYYEQYF. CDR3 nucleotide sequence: TGTGCCAGCAGCCCCCTCGGGGGGCCTTACTACGAGCAGTACTTC.

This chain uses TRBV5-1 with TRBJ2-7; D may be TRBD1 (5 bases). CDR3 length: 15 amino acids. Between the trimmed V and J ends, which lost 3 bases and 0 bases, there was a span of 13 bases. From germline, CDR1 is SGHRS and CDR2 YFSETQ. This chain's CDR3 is CASSWTTGFSYEQYF. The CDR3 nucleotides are TGCGCCAGCAGCTGGACCACAGGTTTCTCCTACGAGCAGTACTTC.

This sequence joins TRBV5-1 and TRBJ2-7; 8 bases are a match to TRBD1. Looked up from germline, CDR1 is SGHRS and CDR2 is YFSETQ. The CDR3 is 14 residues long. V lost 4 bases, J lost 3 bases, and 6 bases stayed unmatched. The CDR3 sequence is CASSRPGQDYEQYF. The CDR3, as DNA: TGCGCCAGCAGCCGACCGGGACAGGACTACGAGCAGTACTTC.

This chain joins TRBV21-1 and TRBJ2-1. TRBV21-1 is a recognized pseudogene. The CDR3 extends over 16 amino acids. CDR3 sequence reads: CASSFCITGDYHEQFF. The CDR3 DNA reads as TGTGCCAGCAGCTTCTGTATTACAGGGGACTACCATGAGCAGTTCTTC.

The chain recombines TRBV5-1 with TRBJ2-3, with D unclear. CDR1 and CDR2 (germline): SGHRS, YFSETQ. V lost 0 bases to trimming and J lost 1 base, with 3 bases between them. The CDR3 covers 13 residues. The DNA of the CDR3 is TGCGCCAGCAGCTTGGCGCGCACAGATACGCAGTATTTT. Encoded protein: CASSLARTDTQYF.

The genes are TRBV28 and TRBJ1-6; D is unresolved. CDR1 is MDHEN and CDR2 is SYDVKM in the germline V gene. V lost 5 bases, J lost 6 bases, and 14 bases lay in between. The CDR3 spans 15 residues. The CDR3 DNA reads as TGTGCCAGCAGTCCTCTGATCCCCACTAATTCACCCCTCCACTTT. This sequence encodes CASSPLIPTNSPLHF.

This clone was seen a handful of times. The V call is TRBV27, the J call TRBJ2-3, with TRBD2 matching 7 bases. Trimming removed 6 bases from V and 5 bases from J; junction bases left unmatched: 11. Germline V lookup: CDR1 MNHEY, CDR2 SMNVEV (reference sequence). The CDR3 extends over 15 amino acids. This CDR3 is CASRIASGRGDTQYF. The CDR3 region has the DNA TGTGCCAGCAGAATTGCTAGTGGGAGGGGAGATACGCAGTATTTT.